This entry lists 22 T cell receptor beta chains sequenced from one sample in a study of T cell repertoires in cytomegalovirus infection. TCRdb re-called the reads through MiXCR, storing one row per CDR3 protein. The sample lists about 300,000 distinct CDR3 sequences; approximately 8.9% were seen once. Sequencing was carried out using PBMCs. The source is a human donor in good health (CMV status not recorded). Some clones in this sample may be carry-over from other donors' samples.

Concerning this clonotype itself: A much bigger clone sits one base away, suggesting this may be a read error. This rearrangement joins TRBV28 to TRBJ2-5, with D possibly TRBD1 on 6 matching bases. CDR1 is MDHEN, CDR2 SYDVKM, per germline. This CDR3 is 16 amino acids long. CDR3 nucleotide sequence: TGTGCCAGCGGTTTCCCCCCTGAGGGGGAAAGAGAGACCCAGTACTTC. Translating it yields CASGFPPEGERETQYF. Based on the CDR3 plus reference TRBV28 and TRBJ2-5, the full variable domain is DVKVTQSSRYLVKRTGEKVFLECVQDMDHENMFWYRQDPGLGLRLIYFSYDVKMKEKGDIPEGYSVSREKKERFSLILESASTNQTSMYLCASGFPPEGERETQYFGPGTRLLVL.

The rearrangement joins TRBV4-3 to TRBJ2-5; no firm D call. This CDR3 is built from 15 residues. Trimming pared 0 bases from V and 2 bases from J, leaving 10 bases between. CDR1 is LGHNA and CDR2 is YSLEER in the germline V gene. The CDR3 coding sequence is TGCGCCAGCAGCCAAGATTTCGGCAGACAAGAGACCCAGTACTTC. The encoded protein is CASSQDFGRQETQYF.

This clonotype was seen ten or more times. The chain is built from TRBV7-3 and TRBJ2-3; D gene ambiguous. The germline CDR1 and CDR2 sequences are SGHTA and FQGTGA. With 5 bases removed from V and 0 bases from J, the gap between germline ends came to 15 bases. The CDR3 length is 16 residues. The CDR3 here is CASSLSSDESTDTQYF. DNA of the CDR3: TGTGCCAGCAGCCTCTCCTCGGACGAGAGCACAGATACGCAGTATTTT.

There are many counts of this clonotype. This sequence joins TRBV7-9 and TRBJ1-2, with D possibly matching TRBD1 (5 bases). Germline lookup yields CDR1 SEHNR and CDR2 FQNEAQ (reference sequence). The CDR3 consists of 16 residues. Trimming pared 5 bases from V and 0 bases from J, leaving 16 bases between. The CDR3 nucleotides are TGTGCCAGCAGCAGCTACGGGACGGTATCTAACTATGGCTACACCTTC. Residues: CASSSYGTVSNYGYTF.

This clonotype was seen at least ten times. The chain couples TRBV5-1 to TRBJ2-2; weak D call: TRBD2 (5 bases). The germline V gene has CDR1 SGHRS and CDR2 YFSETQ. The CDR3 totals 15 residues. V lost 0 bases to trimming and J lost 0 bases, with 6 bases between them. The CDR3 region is CASSLVGTNTGELFF. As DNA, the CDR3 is TGCGCCAGCAGCTTGGTCGGGACGAACACCGGGGAGCTGTTTTTT.

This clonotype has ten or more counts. CDR3 loop: CASSGGTAGANYGYTF. The CDR3 nucleotides are TGTGCCAGCAGCGGGGGGACAGCCGGAGCTAACTATGGCTACACCTTC. This chain uses TRBV7-2 with TRBJ1-2, with 7 bases that match TRBD1. The germline V gene has CDR1 SGHTA and CDR2 FQGNSA. V shed 5 bases, J shed 0 bases, and the junction held 9 bases outside the gene matches. The CDR3 spans 16 residues.

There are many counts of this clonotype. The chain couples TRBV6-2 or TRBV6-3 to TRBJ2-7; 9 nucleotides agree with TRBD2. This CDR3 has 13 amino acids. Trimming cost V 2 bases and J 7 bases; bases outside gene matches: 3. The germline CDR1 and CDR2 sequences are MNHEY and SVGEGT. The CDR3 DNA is TGTGCCAGCAGTTACCTACTAGCGGGTGAGCAGTACGTC. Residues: CASSYLLAGEQYV.

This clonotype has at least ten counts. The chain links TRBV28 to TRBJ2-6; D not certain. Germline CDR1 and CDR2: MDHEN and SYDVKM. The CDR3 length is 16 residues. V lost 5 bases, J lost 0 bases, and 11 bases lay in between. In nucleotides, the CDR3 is TGTGCCAGCAGTCTAATAGGAATCTCTGGGGCCAACGTCCTGACTTTC. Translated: CASSLIGISGANVLTF. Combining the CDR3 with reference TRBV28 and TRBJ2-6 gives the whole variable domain DVKVTQSSRYLVKRTGEKVFLECVQDMDHENMFWYRQDPGLGLRLIYFSYDVKMKEKGDIPEGYSVSREKKERFSLILESASTNQTSMYLCASSLIGISGANVLTFGAGSRLTVL.

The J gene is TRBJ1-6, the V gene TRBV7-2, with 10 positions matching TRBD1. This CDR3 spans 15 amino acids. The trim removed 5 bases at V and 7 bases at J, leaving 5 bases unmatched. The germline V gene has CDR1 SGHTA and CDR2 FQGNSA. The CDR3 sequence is CASSPDRGRNSPLHF. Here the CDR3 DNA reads TGTGCCAGCAGCCCTGACAGGGGGCGCAATTCACCCCTCCACTTT.

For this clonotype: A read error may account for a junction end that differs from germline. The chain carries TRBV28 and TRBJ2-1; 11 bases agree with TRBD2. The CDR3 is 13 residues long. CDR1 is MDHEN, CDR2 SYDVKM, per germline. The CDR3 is CATSSGGGDEQFF. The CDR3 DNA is TGTGCCACCAGTAGCGGGGGGGGGGATGAGCAGTTCTTC.

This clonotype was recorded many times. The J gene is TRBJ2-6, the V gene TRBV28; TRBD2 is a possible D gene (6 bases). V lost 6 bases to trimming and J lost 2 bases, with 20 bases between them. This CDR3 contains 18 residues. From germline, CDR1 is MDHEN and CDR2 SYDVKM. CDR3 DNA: TGTGCCAGCAGAACCGAGGAGGGAACATTCCCTGGGGCCAACGTCCTGACTTTC. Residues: CASRTEEGTFPGANVLTF.

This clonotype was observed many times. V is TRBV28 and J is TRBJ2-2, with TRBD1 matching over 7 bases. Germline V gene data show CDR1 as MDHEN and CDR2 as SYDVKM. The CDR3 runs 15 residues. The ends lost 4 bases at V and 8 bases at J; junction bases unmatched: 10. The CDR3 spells CASSSLDRVVGELFF. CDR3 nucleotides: TGTGCCAGCAGTTCCCTCGACAGGGTGGTGGGGGAGCTGTTTTTT.

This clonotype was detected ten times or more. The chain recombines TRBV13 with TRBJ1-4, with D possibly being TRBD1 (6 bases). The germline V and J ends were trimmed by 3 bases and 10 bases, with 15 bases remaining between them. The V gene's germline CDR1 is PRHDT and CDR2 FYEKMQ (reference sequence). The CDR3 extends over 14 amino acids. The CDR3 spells CASSFGAGAGKLFF. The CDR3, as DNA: TGTGCCAGCAGCTTTGGAGCGGGGGCAGGAAAACTGTTTTTT. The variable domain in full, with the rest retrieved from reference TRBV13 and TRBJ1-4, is AAGVIQSPRHLIKEKRETATLKCYPIPRHDTVYWYQQGPGQDPQFLISFYEKMQSDKGSIPDRFSAQQFSDYHSELNMSSLELGDSALYFCASSFGAGAGKLFFGSGTQLSVL.

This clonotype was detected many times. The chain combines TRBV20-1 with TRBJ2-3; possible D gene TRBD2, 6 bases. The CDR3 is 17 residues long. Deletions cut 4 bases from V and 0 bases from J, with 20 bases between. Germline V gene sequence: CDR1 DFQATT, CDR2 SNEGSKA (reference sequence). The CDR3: CSAKGFTSWESTDTQYF. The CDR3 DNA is TGCAGTGCTAAAGGCTTTACTAGCTGGGAGAGCACAGATACGCAGTATTTT.

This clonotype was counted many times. The CDR3, as DNA: TGTGCCAGCAGCTCCGGGACTCAAGAGACCCAGTACTTC. Its translation is CASSSGTQETQYF. The rearrangement links TRBV7-2 to TRBJ2-5, with D possibly being TRBD2 (6 bases). The CDR3 sequence is 13 residues long. Deletions cut 4 bases from V and 2 bases from J, with 8 bases between. Germline V gene data show CDR1 as SGHTA and CDR2 as FQGNSA.

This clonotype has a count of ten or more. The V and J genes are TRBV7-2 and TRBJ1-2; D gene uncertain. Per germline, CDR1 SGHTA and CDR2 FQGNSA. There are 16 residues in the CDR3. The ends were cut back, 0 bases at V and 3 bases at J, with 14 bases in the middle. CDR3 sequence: CASSLAVRGNDYGYTF. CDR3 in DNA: TGTGCCAGCAGCTTAGCTGTTCGAGGGAATGACTATGGCTACACCTTC.

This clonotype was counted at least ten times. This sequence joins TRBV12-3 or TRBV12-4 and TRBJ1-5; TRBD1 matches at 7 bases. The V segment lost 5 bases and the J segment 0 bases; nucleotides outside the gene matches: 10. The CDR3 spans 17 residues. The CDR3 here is CASSNRDSYYSNQPQHF. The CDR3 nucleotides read TGTGCCAGCAGTAACCGGGACAGCTACTATAGCAATCAGCCCCAGCATTTT.

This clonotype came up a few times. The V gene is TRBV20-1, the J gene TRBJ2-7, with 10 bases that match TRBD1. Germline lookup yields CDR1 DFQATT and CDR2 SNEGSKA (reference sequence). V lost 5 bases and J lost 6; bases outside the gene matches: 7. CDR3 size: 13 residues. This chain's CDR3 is CSARDRGDPEQYF. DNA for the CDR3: TGCAGTGCTCGGGACAGGGGAGACCCCGAGCAGTACTTC.

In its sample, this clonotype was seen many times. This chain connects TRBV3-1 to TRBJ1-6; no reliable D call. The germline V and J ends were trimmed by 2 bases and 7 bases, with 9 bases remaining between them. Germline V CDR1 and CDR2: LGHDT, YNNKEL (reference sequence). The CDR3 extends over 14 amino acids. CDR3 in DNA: TGTGCCAGCAGCCAACTACAGTCGAATTCACCCCTCCACTTT. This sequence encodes CASSQLQSNSPLHF.

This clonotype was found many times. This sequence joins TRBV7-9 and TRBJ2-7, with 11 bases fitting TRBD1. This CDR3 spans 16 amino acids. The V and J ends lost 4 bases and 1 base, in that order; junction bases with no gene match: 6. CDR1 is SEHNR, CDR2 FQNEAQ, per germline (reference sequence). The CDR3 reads CASSSRDRGFSYEQYF. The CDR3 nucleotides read TGTGCCAGCAGCTCGCGGGACAGGGGGTTTTCCTACGAGCAGTACTTC.

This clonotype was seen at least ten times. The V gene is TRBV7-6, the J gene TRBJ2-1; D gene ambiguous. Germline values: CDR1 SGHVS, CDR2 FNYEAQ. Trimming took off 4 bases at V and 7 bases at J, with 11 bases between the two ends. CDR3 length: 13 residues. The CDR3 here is CASSSAIVNEQFF. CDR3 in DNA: TGTGCCAGCAGCTCCGCCATAGTGAATGAGCAGTTCTTC.

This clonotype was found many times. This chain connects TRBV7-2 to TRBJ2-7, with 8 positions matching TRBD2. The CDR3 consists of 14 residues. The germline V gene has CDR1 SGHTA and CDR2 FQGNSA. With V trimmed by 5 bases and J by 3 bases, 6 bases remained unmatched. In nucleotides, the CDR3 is TGTGCCAGCAGCCTGGGACTAGGAGACTACGAGCAGTACTTC. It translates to CASSLGLGDYEQYF.